The entry below gives a single T cell receptor (beta chain) sequence along with its context. Germline CDR1 and CDR2: LNHNV and YYDKDF (reference sequence). The CDR3 covers 16 residues. J was trimmed by 4 bases and V by 1 base; bases with no gene match: 4. The data derive from a study of shared clonotypes between healthy human individuals. CD45RO-negative CD8 cells positively selected for CCR7 made up the naive population, which excluded terminally differentiated effector memory CD45RA+ cells. Clones were read by immunoSEQ multiplex PCR, and TCRdb kept only the in-frame ones, dropping some. The sample holds about 2.1 million clones; around 93% are singletons and the top ten take under 2%.

The chain combines TRBV15 with TRBJ2-5; TRBD2 matches 12 bases. This receptor was identified in a man between 18 and 35 years old in good health. Some clones in this sample may be carry-over from other donors' samples. Sequenced input: naive CD8+ T cells from PBMCs. As DNA, the CDR3 is TGTGCCACCAGCAGAGTTTCGACTAGCGGGAGAGAGACCCAGTACTTC. Protein product: CATSRVSTSGRETQYF.